This T cell receptor beta chain is drawn from a study of blood T cell repertoires in COVID-19. Trimming stripped 0 bases from V and 6 bases from J, with 15 bases between. The CDR3 is made up of 16 amino acids. The germline gives CDR1 LGHDT, CDR2 YNNKEL (reference sequence). Libraries were prepared by immunoSEQ multiplex PCR; TCRdb keeps only in-frame clonotypes and omits some of them. The top ten clones hold about 5.7% of a sample with about 23,000 clones, approximately 90% of them seen once. The source material was peripheral blood. This TCR came from a woman older than 75 with active COVID-19. The genes are TRBV3-1 (or the pseudogene TRBV3-2) and TRBJ2-4; tentative D call: TRBD1 (6 bases). CDR3 sequence: CASSQELGAPVNIQYF. The CDR3 bases are TGTGCCAGCAGCCAAGAGTTGGGGGCGCCGGTAAACATTCAGTACTTC.